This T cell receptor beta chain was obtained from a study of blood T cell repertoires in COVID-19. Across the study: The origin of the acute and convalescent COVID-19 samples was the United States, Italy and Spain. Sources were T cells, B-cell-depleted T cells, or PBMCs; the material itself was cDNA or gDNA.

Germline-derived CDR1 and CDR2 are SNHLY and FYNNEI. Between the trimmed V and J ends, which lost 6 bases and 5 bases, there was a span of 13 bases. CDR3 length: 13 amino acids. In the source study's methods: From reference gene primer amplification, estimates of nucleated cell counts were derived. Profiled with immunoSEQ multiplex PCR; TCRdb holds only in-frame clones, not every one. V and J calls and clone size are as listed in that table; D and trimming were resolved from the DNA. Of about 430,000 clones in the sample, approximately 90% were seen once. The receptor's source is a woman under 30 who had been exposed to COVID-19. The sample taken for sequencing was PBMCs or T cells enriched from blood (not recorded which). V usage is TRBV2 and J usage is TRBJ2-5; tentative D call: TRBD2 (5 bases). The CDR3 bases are TGTGCCAGCAGCGAGGACTGGTCGGAGACCCAGTACTTC. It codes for CASSEDWSETQYF.